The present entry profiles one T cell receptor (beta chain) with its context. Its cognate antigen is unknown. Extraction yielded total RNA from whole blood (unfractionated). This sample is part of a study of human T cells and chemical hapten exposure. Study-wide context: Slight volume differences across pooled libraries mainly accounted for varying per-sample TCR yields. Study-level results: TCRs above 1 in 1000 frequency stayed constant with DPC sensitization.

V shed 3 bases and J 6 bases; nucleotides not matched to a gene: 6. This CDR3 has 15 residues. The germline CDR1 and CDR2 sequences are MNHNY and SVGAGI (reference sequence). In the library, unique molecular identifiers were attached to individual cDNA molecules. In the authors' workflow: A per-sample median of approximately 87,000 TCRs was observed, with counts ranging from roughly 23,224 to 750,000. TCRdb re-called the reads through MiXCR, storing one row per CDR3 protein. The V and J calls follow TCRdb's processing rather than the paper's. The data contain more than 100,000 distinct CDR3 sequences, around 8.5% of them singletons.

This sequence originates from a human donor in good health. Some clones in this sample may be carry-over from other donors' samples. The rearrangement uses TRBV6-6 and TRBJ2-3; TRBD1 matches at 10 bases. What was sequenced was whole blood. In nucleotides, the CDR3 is TGTGCCAGCAGTTATGGGACAGGGGTTGCGGATACGCAGTATTTT. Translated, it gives CASSYGTGVADTQYF.